Sequencing of this TCR beta chain was carried out in a study of CD8+CD57+ T cells in acquired aplastic anemia. At the level of the study: Sorted CD4+ and CD8+ cells gave a mean 3.2 ug DNA, range 0.2 to 27.4 ug.

TCR beta VDJ and CDR3 were profiled, and genomic DNA was the template. TCRdb independently ran MiXCR on the reads; one entry per CDR3 protein. The sample gives around 150,000 distinct CDR3 sequences, 70% to 75% of which show up once; around 45% is in the top ten. CD8+CD57+ cell expansion had been shown by flow cytometry in patients chosen for sequencing. All participating patients were living with severe acquired aplastic anemia. Material: sorted CD4+, CD8+, or CD8+CD57+ T cells (not recorded which) from PBMCs. This sequence originates from a human donor with aplastic anemia.

CDR3 bases: TGCAGTGCGACGCGGGGAGATACGCAGTATTTT. This translates into CSATRGDTQYF. The genes are TRBV20-1 and TRBJ2-3; TRBD2 is a possible D gene (6 bases). V was shortened by 6 bases and J by 5 bases, with 9 bases between the two germline ends. This CDR3 has 11 amino acids. Germline CDR1 DFQATT, CDR2 SNEGSKA (reference sequence).